The sample holds a few counts of the clone carrying this T cell receptor beta chain. Its antigen is not identified. This specimen belongs to a study of cytomegalovirus exposure and HLA in healthy donors. The study's findings and limits: Per a later analysis, roughly 17,000 TCR beta sequences showed association with HLA alleles at 0.05 false discovery rate. Some segments of the V type, notably TRBV6-2 and TRBV6-3, were excluded as indistinguishable. The authors later found TCR association rates varying by HLA locus, with DRB1 most and HLA-C fewest.

This CDR3 has 13 residues. The V and J ends lost 1 base and 8 bases respectively, with 11 bases between them. CDR1 is SGHVS and CDR2 is FQNEAQ in the germline V gene. The PCR employed 60 Vbeta primers together with 13 Jbeta primers. As handled by the study authors: The authors later counted about 80 million unique TCR beta chains, about 11 million of them shared. This table comes from immunoSEQ multiplex PCR, and its TCRdb copy is limited to in-frame clones, with some not included. Clone size and V and J calls were adopted from that table, with D and trimming inferred from the DNA. The data show around 120,000 clones, less than 20% seen once.

The chain joins TRBV7-8 to TRBJ1-1, with D maybe TRBD1 (6 bases). This clonotype originated in a woman between 18 and 30 years old in good health and CMV-seronegative. The sequenced sample was PBMCs. CDR3 sequence: CASSLGTVVEAFF. CDR3 DNA sequence: TGTGCCAGCAGCTTAGGGACAGTAGTGGAAGCTTTCTTT.